This note documents a single T cell receptor (beta chain) sequence. The assay was immunoSEQ multiplex PCR, and TCRdb's table has in-frame clones only and misses some. Of over 200,000 clones listed, approximately 84% are singletons. This CDR3 is 17 amino acids long. Germline CDR1 reads LNHDA; CDR2 reads SQIVND (reference sequence). The V gene end was trimmed by 2 bases and the J gene end by 7 bases; junction bases not matched to a gene: 14. The sample originates from a study of blood T cell repertoires in COVID-19. Looking at the study overall: Nucleic acid was either cDNA or gDNA, and it came from T cells, B-cell-depleted T cells, or PBMCs.

The clonotype comes from a man in his fifties or sixties with COVID-19, enrolled during active disease. The chain uses TRBV19 and TRBJ1-5, with 7 nucleotides matching TRBD1. The sequenced sample was peripheral blood. The CDR3 protein is CASSITEAGGQGQPQHF. The CDR3, as DNA: TGTGCCAGTAGTATAACGGAGGCAGGGGGGCAGGGGCAGCCCCAGCATTTT.